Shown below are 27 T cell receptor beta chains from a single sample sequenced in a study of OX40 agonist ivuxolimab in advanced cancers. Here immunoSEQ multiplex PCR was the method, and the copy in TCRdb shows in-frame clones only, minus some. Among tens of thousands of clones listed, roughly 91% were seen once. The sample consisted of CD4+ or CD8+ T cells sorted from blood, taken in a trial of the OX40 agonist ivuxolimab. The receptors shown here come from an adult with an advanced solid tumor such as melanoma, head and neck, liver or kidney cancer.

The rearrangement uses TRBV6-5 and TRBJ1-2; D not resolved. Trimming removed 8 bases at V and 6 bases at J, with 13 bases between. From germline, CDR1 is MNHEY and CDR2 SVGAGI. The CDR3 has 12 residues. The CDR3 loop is CASLAWGHGYTF. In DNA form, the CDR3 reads TGTGCCAGCCTCGCCTGGGGTCATGGCTACACCTTC.

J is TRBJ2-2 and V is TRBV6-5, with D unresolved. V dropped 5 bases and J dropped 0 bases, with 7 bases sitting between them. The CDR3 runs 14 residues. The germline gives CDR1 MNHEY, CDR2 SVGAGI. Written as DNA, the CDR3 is TGTGCCAGCAGTCGCAGTACGAACACCGGGGAGCTGTTTTTT. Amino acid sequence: CASSRSTNTGELFF.

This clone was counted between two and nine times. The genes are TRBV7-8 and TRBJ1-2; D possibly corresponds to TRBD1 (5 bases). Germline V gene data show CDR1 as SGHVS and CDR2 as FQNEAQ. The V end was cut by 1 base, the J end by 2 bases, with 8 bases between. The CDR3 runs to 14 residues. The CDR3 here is CASSLDWGNYGYTF. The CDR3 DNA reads TGTGCCAGCAGCTTAGATTGGGGGAACTATGGCTACACCTTC.

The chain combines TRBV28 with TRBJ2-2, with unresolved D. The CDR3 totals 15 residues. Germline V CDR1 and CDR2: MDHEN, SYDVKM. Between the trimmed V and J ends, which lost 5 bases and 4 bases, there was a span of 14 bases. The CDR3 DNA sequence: TGTGCCAGCAGTCGGACCTATGTAAGCACCGGGGAGCTGTTTTTT. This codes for CASSRTYVSTGELFF.

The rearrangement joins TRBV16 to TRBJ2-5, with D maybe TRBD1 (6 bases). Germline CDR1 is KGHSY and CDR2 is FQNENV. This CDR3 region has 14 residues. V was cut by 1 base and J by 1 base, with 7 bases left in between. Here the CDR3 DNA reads TGTGCCAGCAGCCAATTGGACAGCCAAGAGACCCAGTACTTC. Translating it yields CASSQLDSQETQYF.

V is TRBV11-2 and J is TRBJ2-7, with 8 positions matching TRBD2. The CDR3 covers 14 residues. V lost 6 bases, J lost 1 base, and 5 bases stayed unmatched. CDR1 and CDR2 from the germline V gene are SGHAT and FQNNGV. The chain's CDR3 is CASSPGLGSYEQYF. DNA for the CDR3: TGTGCCAGCAGTCCGGGACTAGGTTCCTACGAGCAGTACTTC.

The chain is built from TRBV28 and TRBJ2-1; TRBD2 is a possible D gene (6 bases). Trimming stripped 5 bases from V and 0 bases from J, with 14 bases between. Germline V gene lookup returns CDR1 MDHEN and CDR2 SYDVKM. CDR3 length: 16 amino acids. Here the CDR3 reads CASSPSSESSYNEQFF. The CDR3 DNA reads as TGTGCCAGCAGTCCCTCTAGCGAGAGCTCCTACAATGAGCAGTTCTTC.

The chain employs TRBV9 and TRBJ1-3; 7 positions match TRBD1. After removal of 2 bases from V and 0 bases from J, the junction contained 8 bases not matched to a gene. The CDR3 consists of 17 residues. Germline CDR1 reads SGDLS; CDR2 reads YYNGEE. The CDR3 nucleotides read TGTGCCAGCAGCGTCGATAGGGACAGCAGCTCTGGAAACACCATATATTTT. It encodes CASSVDRDSSSGNTIYF.

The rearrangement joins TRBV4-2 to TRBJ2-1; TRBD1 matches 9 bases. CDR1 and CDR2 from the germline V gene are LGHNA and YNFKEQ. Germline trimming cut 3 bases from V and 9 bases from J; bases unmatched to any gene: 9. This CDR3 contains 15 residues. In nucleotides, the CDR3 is TGTGCCAGCAGCCATCCGGGACAGGGACCGACTGAGCAGTTCTTC. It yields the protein CASSHPGQGPTEQFF.

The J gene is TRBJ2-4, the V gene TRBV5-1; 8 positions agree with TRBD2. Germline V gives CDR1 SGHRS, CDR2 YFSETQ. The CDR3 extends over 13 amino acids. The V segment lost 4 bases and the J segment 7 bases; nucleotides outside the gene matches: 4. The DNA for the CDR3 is TGCGCCAGCAGCGCCGGGGGGGATAACATTCAGTACTTC. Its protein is CASSAGGDNIQYF.

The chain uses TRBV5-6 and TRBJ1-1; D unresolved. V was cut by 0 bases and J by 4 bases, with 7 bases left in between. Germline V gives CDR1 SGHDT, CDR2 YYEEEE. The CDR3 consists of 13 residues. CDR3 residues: CASSLGASTEAFF. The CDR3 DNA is TGTGCCAGCAGCTTGGGGGCCTCCACTGAAGCTTTCTTT.

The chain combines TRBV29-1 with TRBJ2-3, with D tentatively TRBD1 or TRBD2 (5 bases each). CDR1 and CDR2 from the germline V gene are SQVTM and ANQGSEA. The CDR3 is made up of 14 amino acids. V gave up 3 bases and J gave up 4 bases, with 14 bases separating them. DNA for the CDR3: TGCAGCGTTGAGTTCGGGGACCCCCCAGATACGCAGTATTTT. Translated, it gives CSVEFGDPPDTQYF.

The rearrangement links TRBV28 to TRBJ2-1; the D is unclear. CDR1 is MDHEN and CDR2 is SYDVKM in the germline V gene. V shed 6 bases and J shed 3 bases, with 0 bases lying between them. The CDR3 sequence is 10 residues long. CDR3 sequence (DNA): TGTGCCAGCAGCTACAATGAGCAGTTCTTC. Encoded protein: CASSYNEQFF.

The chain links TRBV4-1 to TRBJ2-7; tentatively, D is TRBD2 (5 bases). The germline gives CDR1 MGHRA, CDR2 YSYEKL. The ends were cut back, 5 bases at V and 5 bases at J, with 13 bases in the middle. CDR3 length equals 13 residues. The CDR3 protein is CASSEAAGDEQYF. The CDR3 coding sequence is TGCGCCAGCAGCGAAGCCGCGGGCGACGAGCAGTACTTC.

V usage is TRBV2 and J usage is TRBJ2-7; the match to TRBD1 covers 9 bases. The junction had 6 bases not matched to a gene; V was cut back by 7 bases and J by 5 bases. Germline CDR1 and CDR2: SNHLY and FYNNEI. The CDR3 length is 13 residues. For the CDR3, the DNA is TGTGCCAGCATGGGGGACAGGGTCGACGAGCAGTACTTC. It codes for CASMGDRVDEQYF.

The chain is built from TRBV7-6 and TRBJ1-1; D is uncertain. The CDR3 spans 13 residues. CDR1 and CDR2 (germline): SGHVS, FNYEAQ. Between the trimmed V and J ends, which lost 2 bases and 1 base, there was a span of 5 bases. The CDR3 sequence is CASSLYQNTEAFF. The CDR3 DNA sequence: TGTGCCAGCAGCTTATACCAGAACACTGAAGCTTTCTTT. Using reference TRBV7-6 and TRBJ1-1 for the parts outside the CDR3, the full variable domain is GAGVSQSPRYKVTKRGQDVALRCDPISGHVSLYWYRQALGQGPEFLTYFNYEAQQDKSGLPNDRFSAERPEGSISTLTIQRTEQRDSAMYRCASSLYQNTEAFFGQGTRLTVV.

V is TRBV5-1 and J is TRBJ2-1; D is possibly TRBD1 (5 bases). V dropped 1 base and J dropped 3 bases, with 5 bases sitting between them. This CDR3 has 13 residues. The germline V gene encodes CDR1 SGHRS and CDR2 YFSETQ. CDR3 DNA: TGCGCCAGCAGCTTGCAGGGCTACAATGAGCAGTTCTTC. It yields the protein CASSLQGYNEQFF.

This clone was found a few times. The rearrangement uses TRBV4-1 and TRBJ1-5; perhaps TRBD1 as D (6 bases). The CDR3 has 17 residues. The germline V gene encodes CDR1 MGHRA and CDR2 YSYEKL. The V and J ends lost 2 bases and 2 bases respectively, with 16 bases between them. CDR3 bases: TGCGCCAGCAGCCAACACAATGGCAGGGGTGGCAATCAGCCCCAGCATTTT. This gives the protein CASSQHNGRGGNQPQHF.

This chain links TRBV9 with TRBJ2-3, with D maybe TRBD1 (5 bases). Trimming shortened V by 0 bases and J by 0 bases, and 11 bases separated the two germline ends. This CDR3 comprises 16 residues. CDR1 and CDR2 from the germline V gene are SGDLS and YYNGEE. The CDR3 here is CASSVEAGLSTDTQYF. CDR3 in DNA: TGTGCCAGCAGCGTAGAGGCAGGGCTAAGCACAGATACGCAGTATTTT.

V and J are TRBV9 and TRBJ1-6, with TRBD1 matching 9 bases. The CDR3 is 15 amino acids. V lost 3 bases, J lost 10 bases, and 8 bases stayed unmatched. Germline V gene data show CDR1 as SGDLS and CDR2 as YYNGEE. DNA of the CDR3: TGTGCCAGCAGCGCCACAGGGGGCGCCGGATCACCCCTCCACTTT. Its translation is CASSATGGAGSPLHF.

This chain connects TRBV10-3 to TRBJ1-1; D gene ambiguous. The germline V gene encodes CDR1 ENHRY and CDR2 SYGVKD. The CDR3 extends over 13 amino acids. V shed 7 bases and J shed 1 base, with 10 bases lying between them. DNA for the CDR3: TGTGCCATCACCCTGAATGGGAACACTGAAGCTTTCTTT. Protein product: CAITLNGNTEAFF.

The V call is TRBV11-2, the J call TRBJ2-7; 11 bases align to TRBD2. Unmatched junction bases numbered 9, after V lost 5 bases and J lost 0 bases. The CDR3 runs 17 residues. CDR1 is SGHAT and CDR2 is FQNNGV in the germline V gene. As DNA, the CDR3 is TGTGCCAGCAGCCCCCGATCTAGCGGGAGGCTCTCCTACGAGCAGTACTTC. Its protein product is CASSPRSSGRLSYEQYF.

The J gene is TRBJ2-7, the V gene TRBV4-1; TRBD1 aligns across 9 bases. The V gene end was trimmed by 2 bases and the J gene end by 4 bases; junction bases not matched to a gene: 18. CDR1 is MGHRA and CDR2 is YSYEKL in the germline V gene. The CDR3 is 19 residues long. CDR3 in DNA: TGCGCCAGCAGCCAATTAAGCCCCTACCGGGACAGGGAATATTACGAGCAGTACTTC. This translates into CASSQLSPYRDREYYEQYF.

DNA for the CDR3: TGTGCCAGCAGCCTGACAGGGGCCCTAAACAATGAGCAGTTCTTC. This encodes CASSLTGALNNEQFF. The chain links TRBV6-1 to TRBJ2-1; 8 bases match TRBD1. This CDR3 contains 15 residues. In germline, CDR1 is MNHNS, CDR2 SASEGT. V was clipped by 6 bases and J by 5 bases; unmatched bases: 9.

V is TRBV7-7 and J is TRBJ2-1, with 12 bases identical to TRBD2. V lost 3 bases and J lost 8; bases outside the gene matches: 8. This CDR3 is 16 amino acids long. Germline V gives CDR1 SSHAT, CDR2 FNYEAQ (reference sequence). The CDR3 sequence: CASSLELAGGGDEQFF. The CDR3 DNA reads TGTGCCAGCAGCTTGGAACTAGCGGGAGGCGGAGATGAGCAGTTCTTC.

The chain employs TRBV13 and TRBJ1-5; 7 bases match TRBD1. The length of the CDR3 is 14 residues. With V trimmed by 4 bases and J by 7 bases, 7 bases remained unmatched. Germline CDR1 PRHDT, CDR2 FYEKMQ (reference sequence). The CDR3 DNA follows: TGTGCCAGCAGCTATCAACAGGGGAACCAGCCCCAGCATTTT. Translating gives CASSYQQGNQPQHF.

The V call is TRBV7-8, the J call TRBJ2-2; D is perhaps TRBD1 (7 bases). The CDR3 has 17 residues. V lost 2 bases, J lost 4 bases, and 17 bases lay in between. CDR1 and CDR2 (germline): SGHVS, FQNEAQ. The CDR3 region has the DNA TGTGCCAGCAGCTTACAGCTGACCCAGGGGGGCACCGGGGAGCTGTTTTTT. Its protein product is CASSLQLTQGGTGELFF. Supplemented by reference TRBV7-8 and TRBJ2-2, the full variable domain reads GAGVSQSPRYKVAKRGQDVALRCDPISGHVSLFWYQQALGQGPEFLTYFQNEAQLDKSGLPSDRFFAERPEGSVSTLKIQRTQQEDSAVYLCASSLQLTQGGTGELFFGEGSRLTVL.